The clone carrying this TCR beta chain was observed a single time. Original methodology: Estimation of nucleated cell counts was performed using reference gene primer amplification. The table came from immunoSEQ multiplex PCR; TCRdb's copy has only in-frame clones and leaves some out. D and trimming were read from the DNA, whereas the V and J calls and clone size are those reported in that table. In the table there are over 200,000 clones, over 80% of which are singletons. This entry belongs to a study of blood T cell repertoires in COVID-19. Study information: Donors in the United States, Italy and Spain gave samples during acute or convalescent COVID-19. The cDNA or gDNA used as material had been derived from T cells, B-cell-depleted T cells, or PBMCs.

Germline V gene lookup returns CDR1 MNHEY and CDR2 SVGAGI. Trimming removed 8 bases from V and 9 bases from J, with 19 bases in between. The CDR3 is 13 amino acids. The J gene is TRBJ2-5, the V gene TRBV6-5; tentatively, D is TRBD2 (6 bases). This receptor was identified in a human donor in a cohort sampled during active COVID-19. The specimen was peripheral blood. The CDR3 loop is CASGGRSPGAQYF. In nucleotides, the CDR3 is TGTGCCAGCGGGGGACGGAGCCCGGGGGCCCAGTACTTC.